This TCR beta chain was identified during a study of post-analysis software for immune sequencing data. Findings of the study overall: Included in a set of several TRBV segments more frequent in patients than controls were TRBV5-6, TRBV5-1 and TRBV20-1.

Trimming removed 6 bases from V and 0 bases from J; junction bases left unmatched: 3. Germline lookup yields CDR1 WSHSY and CDR2 SAAADI. This CDR3 region has 16 residues. This clonotype was seen a single time. Antigen: not known. The TCR beta cDNA libraries contained unique molecular identifiers. TCRdb reanalysed the PCR reads using MiXCR and keeps one entry per CDR3 protein. Of 650,000 to 850,000 distinct CDR3 sequences in the sample, 53% are singletons; the top ten hold roughly 4.4%. This chain uses TRBV10-2 with TRBJ2-4, with 12 positions matching TRBD2. The sequence was obtained from a girl aged 5-17 years with multiple sclerosis. Sequencing input: blood. The CDR3 DNA reads TGCGCCAGCAGGCTAGCGGGGGGGGTAGCCAAAAACATTCAGTACTTC. It is translated as CASRLAGGVAKNIQYF.